What follows are 11 T cell receptor beta chains derived from one specimen sequenced in a study of cytomegalovirus exposure and HLA in healthy donors. Primers included in the PCR were 60 Vbeta and 13 Jbeta primers. Repertoires were generated with immunoSEQ multiplex PCR, while TCRdb's copy carries only in-frame clones and drops some. The table includes fewer than 200,000 clones, approximately 80% detected once. The material sequenced was PBMCs. The receptors come from a woman aged 50 to 60 in good health and CMV-seropositive.

This clone has only one observation. The chain recombines TRBV10-1 with TRBJ2-2; 7 bases line up with TRBD2. The CDR3 is 20 residues long. J lost 0 bases, V lost 0 bases, and 13 bases had no gene match. CDR1 WNHNN and CDR2 SYGVQD come from the germline V gene (reference sequence). CDR3 loop: CASSESSGPAGAANTGELFF. As DNA, the CDR3 is TGCGCCAGCAGTGAGTCATCTGGACCGGCGGGAGCCGCGAACACCGGGGAGCTGTTTTTT.

The V and J genes are TRBV15 and TRBJ1-1, with D uncertain. V lost 6 bases, J lost 4 bases, and 18 bases lay in between. Per germline, CDR1 LNHNV and CDR2 YYDKDF (reference sequence). The CDR3 runs to 15 residues. The CDR3 DNA reads TGTGCCACCAGGGAATGGAGGGAATTGGTCACTGAAGCTTTCTTT. Translation: CATREWRELVTEAFF.

The genes are TRBV27 and TRBJ1-5, with D possibly matching TRBD1 (6 bases). CDR3 size: 15 residues. Germline loops: CDR1 MNHEY, CDR2 SMNVEV (reference sequence). Trimming shortened V by 2 bases and J by 1 base, and 9 bases separated the two germline ends. Here the CDR3 reads CASSLMGASNQPQHF. DNA of the CDR3: TGTGCCAGCAGTTTAATGGGGGCCAGCAATCAGCCCCAGCATTTT.

The V call is TRBV7-6, the J call TRBJ2-1, with 14 bases matching TRBD2. The germline V gene encodes CDR1 SGHVS and CDR2 FNYEAQ. The CDR3 totals 14 residues. J gave up 10 bases and V 5 bases, and 4 bases lay outside the gene matches. CDR3 DNA sequence: TGTGCCAGCAGCGGACTAGCGGGGGGACTGGAGCAGTTCTTC. Translated: CASSGLAGGLEQFF.

The rearrangement links TRBV6-6 to TRBJ2-7; TRBD2 agrees at 8 bases. Germline-derived CDR1 and CDR2 are MNHNY and SVGAGI (reference sequence). The length of the CDR3 is 14 residues. V lost 2 bases to trimming and J lost 5 bases; unmatched junction nucleotides: 5. In DNA form, the CDR3 reads TGTGCCAGCAGTTACACGGGAGGGTCGGACGAGCAGTACTTC. Translated: CASSYTGGSDEQYF.

The V call is TRBV10-3, the J call TRBJ2-5, with 9 bases lining up with TRBD1. The CDR3 extends over 15 amino acids. Germline values: CDR1 ENHRY, CDR2 SYGVKD. The junction had 8 bases not matched to a gene; V was cut back by 5 bases and J by 4 bases. For the CDR3, the DNA is TGTGCCATCAGTCTAAGACAGGGGGGAGGAGAGACCCAGTACTTC. Its protein product is CAISLRQGGGETQYF.

The chain links TRBV19 to TRBJ1-2; D remains ambiguous. Germline V gives CDR1 LNHDA, CDR2 SQIVND (reference sequence). The CDR3 loop spans 13 amino acids. Trimming took 5 bases from V and 4 from J, leaving 11 bases between them. CDR3 DNA sequence: TGTGCCAGTAGTTTCGGGAAAACCTATGGCTACACCTTC. Amino acid sequence: CASSFGKTYGYTF.

V is TRBV18 and J is TRBJ2-1; D may be TRBD1 (5 bases). This CDR3 region has 15 residues. In germline, CDR1 is KGHSH, CDR2 LQKENI. V was trimmed by 4 bases and J by 0 bases, leaving 10 bases between them. In DNA, the CDR3 is TGTGCCAGCTCACTAGACAGTAGCTCCTACAATGAGCAGTTCTTC. Translation: CASSLDSSSYNEQFF.

The gene calls are TRBV9 and TRBJ1-2; 9 nucleotides match TRBD1. CDR3 length: 15 amino acids. V shed 3 bases and J 3 bases; nucleotides not matched to a gene: 6. Germline values: CDR1 SGDLS, CDR2 YYNGEE. CDR3 in amino acids: CASSARQGGDYGYTF. Here the CDR3 DNA reads TGTGCCAGCAGCGCAAGACAGGGGGGCGACTATGGCTACACCTTC. The full variable domain, with the rest looked up from reference TRBV9 and TRBJ1-2, is DSGVTQTPKHLITATGQRVTLRCSPRSGDLSVYWYQQSLDQGLQFLIQYYNGEERAKGNILERFSAQQFPDLHSELNLSSLELGDSALYFCASSARQGGDYGYTFGSGTRLTVV.

The chain links TRBV7-8 to TRBJ1-2, with D perhaps TRBD1 (5 bases). The CDR3 is 13 amino acids. V lost 4 bases to trimming and J lost 3 bases, with 9 bases between them. Germline-derived CDR1 and CDR2 are SGHVS and FQNEAQ. CDR3 nucleotide sequence: TGTGCCAGCAGCTCAGGGTTCGACTATGGCTACACCTTC. Its protein product is CASSSGFDYGYTF.

The chain joins TRBV4-1 to TRBJ1-2; D is ambiguous. Trimming left V 1 base short and J 4 bases short, with 16 bases between. From germline, CDR1 is MGHRA and CDR2 YSYEKL. The length of the CDR3 is 16 residues. The CDR3 protein is CASSQVHSASGYGYTF. CDR3 DNA sequence: TGCGCCAGCAGCCAAGTTCACTCCGCTTCCGGCTATGGCTACACCTTC.